Below, 5 T cell receptor beta chains from the same sample are listed, as sequenced in a study of control samples from healthy donors and cancer patients. This table comes from immunoSEQ multiplex PCR, and its TCRdb copy is limited to in-frame clones, with some not included. This table has some 160,000 clones, 90% to 95% appearing once. Sample: blood. These receptors were taken from a woman aged 40 to 50 in good health.

This clone was observed once. V gene TRBV9 combines with J gene TRBJ2-2, with D possibly being TRBD1 or TRBD2 (5 bases each). V gave up 0 bases and J gave up 3 bases, with 12 bases separating them. Per the germline V gene, CDR1 is SGDLS and CDR2 is YYNGEE. The CDR3 is 16 residues long. CDR3 nucleotide sequence: TGTGCCAGCAGCGTAGCAACCGGGGCCGACACCGGGGAGCTGTTTTTT. Its protein is CASSVATGADTGELFF. Full variable domain (remainder filled in from reference TRBV9 and TRBJ2-2): DSGVTQTPKHLITATGQRVTLRCSPRSGDLSVYWYQQSLDQGLQFLIQYYNGEERAKGNILERFSAQQFPDLHSELNLSSLELGDSALYFCASSVATGADTGELFFGEGSRLTVL.

The CDR3 here is CASSTGTGGGQPQHF. The CDR3 DNA is TGTGCCAGCAGTACCGGGACAGGGGGCGGTCAGCCCCAGCATTTT. This chain uses TRBV3-1 (or the pseudogene TRBV3-2) with TRBJ1-5; 12 bases map to TRBD1. CDR3 length: 15 residues. CDR1 LGHDT and CDR2 YNNKEL come from the germline V gene (reference sequence). The junction had 6 bases not matched to a gene; V was cut back by 6 bases and J by 6 bases.

This chain links TRBV4-3 with TRBJ2-1; 14 bases agree with TRBD2. Germline values: CDR1 LGHNA, CDR2 YSLEER. This CDR3 region has 17 residues. V was clipped by 4 bases and J by 9 bases; unmatched bases: 11. Here the CDR3 reads CASSRQPGLAGDPEQFF. The CDR3 DNA follows: TGCGCCAGCAGCCGACAACCGGGACTAGCGGGAGACCCTGAGCAGTTCTTC.

The chain combines TRBV27 with TRBJ1-4; the match to TRBD1 covers 9 bases. Germline values: CDR1 MNHEY, CDR2 SMNVEV (reference sequence). After removal of 6 bases from V and 7 bases from J, the junction contained 6 bases not matched to a gene. This CDR3 contains 14 residues. As DNA, the CDR3 is TGTGCCAGCAGGCAACAGGGGGCTGTTGAAAAACTGTTTTTT. Amino acid sequence: CASRQQGAVEKLFF.

This CDR3 reads CASSFAGLAGHNEQFF. CDR3 DNA: TGTGCCAGCAGCTTCGCCGGACTAGCGGGGCATAATGAGCAGTTCTTC. The chain uses TRBV7-2 and TRBJ2-1, with 12 positions matching TRBD2. The V segment lost 3 bases and the J segment 7 bases; nucleotides outside the gene matches: 7. The CDR3 is made up of 16 amino acids. Germline-derived CDR1 and CDR2 are SGHTA and FQGNSA.